This T cell receptor (beta chain) was found in a study of cytomegalovirus exposure and HLA in healthy donors. Although they were nominally healthy when sampled, donors likely had unrecorded immune exposures. General observations from the study: Despite most TCR sequences being rare, some public TCRs occurred in many donors. The listing of some 170 TCR beta chains classed them as cytomegalovirus-associated. In terms of immune exposure information, only CMV serostatus was available.

PCR primers comprised 60 Vbeta and 13 Jbeta primers. Sequencing was performed with immunoSEQ multiplex PCR; in TCRdb, only in-frame clones are kept and a portion is missing. The sample has some 220,000 clones, roughly 85% seen once. V gave up 0 bases and J gave up 6 bases; unmatched junction bases: 5. The germline CDR1 and CDR2 sequences are WNHNN and SYGVQD (reference sequence). The CDR3 is 15 residues long. About this clone itself: Its specificity is not known.

Specimen: PBMCs. The receptor was derived from a girl aged 2-10 years in good health and CMV-seronegative. The chain employs TRBV10-1 and TRBJ1-5; 7 bases agree with TRBD1. The DNA of the CDR3 is TGCGCCAGCAGTGAGTCGAGGGGACAGCCTCAGCCCCAGCATTTT. It encodes CASSESRGQPQPQHF.